This entry describes one TCR beta chain. Its antigen remains unknown. Specified treatment: approximately 10-day PBMC culture with coronavirus spike peptide pools or control peptides (ViraFEST assay). This sample is part of a study of vaccination and CD4 T cells after COVID-19. The CDR3 extends over 18 amino acids. Trimming left V 0 bases short and J 0 bases short, with 14 bases between. CDR1 is SGHNT, CDR2 YENEEA, per germline. Scientists ran DNA taken from cultured CD4+ T cells through the Oncomine TCR Beta short-read assay for sequencing. TCRdb re-derived calls from the PCR reads in MiXCR, one entry per CDR3 protein. This sample has about 26,000 distinct CDR3 sequences, with about 39% found just once.

V usage is TRBV11-3 and J usage is TRBJ2-2, with D perhaps TRBD1 or TRBD2 (5 bases each). The clonotype originates from a human donor who had recovered from COVID-19. Input material: CD4+ T cells from blood, cultured in vitro. The chain's CDR3 is CASSLDPGLGSNTGELFF. For the CDR3, the DNA is TGTGCCAGCAGCTTAGATCCGGGGCTAGGCTCGAACACCGGGGAGCTGTTTTTT.